The source of this TCR beta chain is a study of T cells of healthy individuals listed by TCRdb under 2018. Library method: 5' RACE. Sequenced using an Illumina MiSeq. TCRdb took the public reads, trimmed them with fastp at Q25, ran MiXCR for clone calling and kept in-frame beta chains. Entries that share a CDR3 protein sequence are merged under the most common genes and DNA. Present in this sample are some 100,000 distinct CDR3 sequences, approximately 15% of which were seen just once. In total, the top ten clones hold over 5% of the sample. This clonotype was seen ten or more times. What this receptor recognizes is not known. Within one base of it there is no much larger clone, and no base qualities were kept. The CDR3 sequence holds 14 residues, the cysteine and phenylalanine included. Solely the CDR3 DNA is kept, with 42 bases framed from the first base. The junction carries 8 bases between V and J, which are trimmed by 3 bases and 0 bases respectively. The germline V gene (reference sequence) gives CDR1 as SEHNR and CDR2 as FQNEAQ.

The rearranged segments are TRBV7-9 and TRBJ1-1, with an unclear D gene assignment. This TCR derives from a human donor in good health. The CDR3 here reads CASSFGMMNTEAFF. The DNA sequence reads TGTGCCAGCAGCTTCGGAATGATGAACACTGAAGCTTTCTTT.